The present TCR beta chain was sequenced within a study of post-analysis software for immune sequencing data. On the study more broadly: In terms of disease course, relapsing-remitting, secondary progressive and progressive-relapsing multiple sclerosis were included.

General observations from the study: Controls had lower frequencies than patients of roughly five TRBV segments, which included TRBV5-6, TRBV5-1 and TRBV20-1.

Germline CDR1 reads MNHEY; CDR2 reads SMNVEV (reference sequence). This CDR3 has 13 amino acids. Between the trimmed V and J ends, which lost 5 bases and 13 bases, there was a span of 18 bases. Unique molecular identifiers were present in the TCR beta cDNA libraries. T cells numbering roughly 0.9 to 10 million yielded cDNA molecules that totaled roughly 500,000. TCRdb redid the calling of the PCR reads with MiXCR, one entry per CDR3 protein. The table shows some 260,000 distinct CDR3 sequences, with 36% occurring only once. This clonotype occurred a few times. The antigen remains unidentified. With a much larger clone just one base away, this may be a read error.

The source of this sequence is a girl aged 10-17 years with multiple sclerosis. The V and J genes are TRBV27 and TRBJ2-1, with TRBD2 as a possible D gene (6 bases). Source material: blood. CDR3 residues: CASSRLEKETQFF. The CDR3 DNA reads TGTGCCAGCAGTCGACTAGAGAAAGAGACCCAGTTCTTC.